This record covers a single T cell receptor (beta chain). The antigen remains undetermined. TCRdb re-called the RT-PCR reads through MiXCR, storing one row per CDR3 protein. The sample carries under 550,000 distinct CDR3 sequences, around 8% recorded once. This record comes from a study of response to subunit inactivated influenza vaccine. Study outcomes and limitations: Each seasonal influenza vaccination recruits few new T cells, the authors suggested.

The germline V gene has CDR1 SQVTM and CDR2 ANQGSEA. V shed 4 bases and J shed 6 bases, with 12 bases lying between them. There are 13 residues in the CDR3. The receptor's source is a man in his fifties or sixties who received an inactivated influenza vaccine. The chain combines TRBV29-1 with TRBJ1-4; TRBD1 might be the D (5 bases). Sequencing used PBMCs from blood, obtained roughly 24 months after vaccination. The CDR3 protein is CSVVGRGYEKLFF. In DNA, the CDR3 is TGCAGCGTTGTTGGTAGGGGCTATGAAAAACTGTTTTTT.